These T cell receptor beta chains were read from a single sample in a study of shared clonotypes between healthy human individuals. Generated by immunoSEQ multiplex PCR, the TCRdb table keeps only in-frame clones and is missing some. The repertoire holds about 2.1 million clones, with about 93% as singletons. The sequenced material came from naive CD8+ T cells from PBMCs. These receptor sequences come from a young man in good health. Some clones in this sample may be carry-over from other donors' samples. The CDR3 runs from the conserved cysteine through the conserved F or W. A D gene is named only where the DNA matches it firmly. Clone size is given for some rows only: seen once, a few or many times, or a class if the clone is expanded.

V gene	J gene	CDR3 length	clone size	D gene	CDR3 DNA	CDR3 protein
TRBV27	TRBJ2-7	16	-	-	TGTGCCAGCAGTTTATCGGCAGGACTCTCTCGATACGAGCAGTACTTC	CASSLSAGLSRYEQYF
TRBV30	TRBJ2-1	12	-	-	TGTGCCTGGGGGAGCTACGGCAATGAGCAGTTCTTC	CAWGSYGNEQFF
TRBV14	TRBJ2-7	16	-	TRBD1	TGTGCCAGCAGCCAAGGTAGAGGGGGCTACTCCTACGAGCAGTACTTC	CASSQGRGGYSYEQYF
TRBV27	TRBJ2-7	14	once	TRBD1	TGTGCCAGCAGTTTGCGACAGGGGTTCTACGAGCAGTACTTC	CASSLRQGFYEQYF
TRBV5-1	TRBJ2-7	13	once	TRBD2	TGCGCCAGCAGCTGGACTAGCGGGGACGAGCAGTACTTC	CASSWTSGDEQYF
TRBV11-2	TRBJ2-1	14	-	-	TGTGCCAGCAGCTTAATTAGTGCAAGGGGTGAGCAGTTCTTC	CASSLISARGEQFF
TRBV18	TRBJ2-3	17	-	TRBD2	TGTGCCAGCTCACCACCGGGGCTAGCGGGAACCACAGATACGCAGTATTTT	CASSPPGLAGTTDTQYF
TRBV7-3	TRBJ2-1	16	-	-	TGTGCCAGCAGCTTCGGCGTGGGGGCTACCTACAATGAGCAGTTCTTC	CASSFGVGATYNEQFF
TRBV27	TRBJ2-7	14	-	-	TGTGCCAGCAGTCCCCGGGGAGGCTCCTACGAGCAGTACTTC	CASSPRGGSYEQYF
TRBV5-1	TRBJ2-1	16	-	TRBD2	TGCGCCAGCAGCTTGTGGACTAGCGGGATCTACAATGAGCAGTTCTTC	CASSLWTSGIYNEQFF
TRBV28	TRBJ2-7	15	-	-	TGTGCCAGCAGTACCCGACTGGTCGGTCACTACGAGCAGTACTTC	CASSTRLVGHYEQYF
TRBV19	TRBJ1-2	12	-	-	TGTGCCAGTACCCCGAGCCCCTATGGCTACACCTTC	CASTPSPYGYTF
TRBV9	TRBJ2-7	16	-	-	TGTGCCAGCAGCCCCCGGATGGGAGCTAACGCCTACGAGCAGTACTTC	CASSPRMGANAYEQYF
TRBV6-5	TRBJ2-1	15	-	TRBD2	TGTGCCAGCAGTTACAGTCCGGGAGGGGAGGATGAGCAGTTCTTC	CASSYSPGGEDEQFF
TRBV28	TRBJ2-7	15	-	TRBD1	TGTGCCAGCAGTCCCCAGAGGGACAGGAGGTACGAGCAGTACTTC	CASSPQRDRRYEQYF
TRBV7-8	TRBJ2-5	17	-	TRBD1	TGTGCCAGCAGCTCGAAAGTGACAGGGGGCGCACAAGAGACCCAGTACTTC	CASSSKVTGGAQETQYF
TRBV6-1	TRBJ1-5	16	-	TRBD1	TGTGCCAGCAGTGATTGGGACAGGGATAGCAATCAGCCCCAGCATTTT	CASSDWDRDSNQPQHF
TRBV6-1	TRBJ2-3	19	-	TRBD2	TGTGCCAGCAGTGAGCTACTAGCGGGGGTAGAATCTAGCACAGATACGCAGTATTTT	CASSELLAGVESSTDTQYF
TRBV27	TRBJ2-7	14	-	-	TGTGCCAGCAGTTTAGCCTTACACTCCTACGAGCAGTACTTC	CASSLALHSYEQYF
TRBV30	TRBJ2-5	16	once	TRBD2	TGTGCCTGGACTTCCGGGACTAGCGGGAGGGGTGAGACCCAGTACTTC	CAWTSGTSGRGETQYF
TRBV6-5	TRBJ2-7	13	once	TRBD2	TGTGCCAGCAGTTACGGGGAGGGTTTCGAGCAGTACTTC	CASSYGEGFEQYF
TRBV11-2	TRBJ1-4	15	-	-	TGTGCCAGCAGCCACTTGAGGGAAGCCGATGAAAAACTGTTTTTT	CASSHLREADEKLFF
TRBV5-4	TRBJ2-7	15	-	TRBD2	TGTGCCAGCACTCGGGGGGGAGATTACTCCTACGAGCAGTACTTC	CASTRGGDYSYEQYF
TRBV29-1	TRBJ1-2	13	-	-	TGCAGCGTTGTATCTGCGACGGACTATGGCTACACCTTC	CSVVSATDYGYTF
TRBV15	TRBJ2-7	15	-	-	TGTGCCACCAGCAGAGACAGAGGACCTTACTACGAGCAGTACTTC	CATSRDRGPYYEQYF
TRBV25-1	TRBJ2-7	13	-	-	TGTGCCAGCAGTGGGGGACTGTTTAACGAGCAGTACTTC	CASSGGLFNEQYF
TRBV7-9	TRBJ2-3	15	-	-	TGTGCCAGCAGCTTAGTTGCGGGATTCACAGATACGCAGTATTTT	CASSLVAGFTDTQYF
TRBV7-8	TRBJ2-7	15	-	-	TGTGCCAGCAGCGACCTCTCCCTCCCCTCCTACGAGCAGTACTTC	CASSDLSLPSYEQYF
TRBV27	TRBJ1-2	12	-	-	TGTGCCAGCAGCGGCGGGCCCTATGGCTACACCTTC	CASSGGPYGYTF
TRBV28	TRBJ1-2	15	-	-	TGTGCCAGCAGTTTAGAGTGGGGGCCCAGCTATGGCTACACCTTC	CASSLEWGPSYGYTF
TRBV7-9	TRBJ2-1	19	-	TRBD2	TGTGCCAGCAGCTTAGCGGGGGGGACTAGCGGGACCTCCTACAATGAGCAGTTCTTC	CASSLAGGTSGTSYNEQFF
TRBV7-9	TRBJ2-5	15	-	-	TGTGCCAGCAGCTTATATGGGGAAGGGAAAGAGACCCAGTACTTC	CASSLYGEGKETQYF
TRBV4-1	TRBJ2-5	15	-	TRBD2	TGCGCCAGCAGTCGACCCGGGGGGGTAGAAGAGACCCAGTACTTC	CASSRPGGVEETQYF
TRBV7-9	TRBJ2-7	15	-	-	TGTGCCAGCAGCGGGGAGACGAACTCTATCGGGGAGCAGTACTTC	CASSGETNSIGEQYF
TRBV2	TRBJ1-2	12	-	-	TGTGCCATCGTCTATGGTTCTTATGGCTACACCTTC	CAIVYGSYGYTF
TRBV14	TRBJ1-2	15	-	-	TGTGCCAGCAGCCCGTTACGCGGGGTGCGCTATGGCTACACCTTC	CASSPLRGVRYGYTF